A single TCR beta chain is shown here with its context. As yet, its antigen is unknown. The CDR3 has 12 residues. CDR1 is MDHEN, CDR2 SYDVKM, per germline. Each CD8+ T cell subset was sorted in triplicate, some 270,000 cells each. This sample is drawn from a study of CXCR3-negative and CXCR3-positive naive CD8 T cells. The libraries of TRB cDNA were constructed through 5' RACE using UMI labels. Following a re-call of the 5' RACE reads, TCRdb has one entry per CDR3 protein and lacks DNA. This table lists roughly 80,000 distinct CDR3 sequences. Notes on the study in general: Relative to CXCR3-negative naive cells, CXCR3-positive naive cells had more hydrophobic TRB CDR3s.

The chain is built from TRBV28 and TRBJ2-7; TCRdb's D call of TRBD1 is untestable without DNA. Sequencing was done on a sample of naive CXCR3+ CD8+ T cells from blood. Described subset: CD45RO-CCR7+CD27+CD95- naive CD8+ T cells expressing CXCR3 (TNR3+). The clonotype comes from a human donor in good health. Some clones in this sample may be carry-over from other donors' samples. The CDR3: CASSFRDYEQYF. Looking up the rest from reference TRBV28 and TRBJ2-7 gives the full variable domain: DVKVTQSSRYLVKRTGEKVFLECVQDMDHENMFWYRQDPGLGLRLIYFSYDVKMKEKGDIPEGYSVSREKKERFSLILESASTNQTSMYLCASSFRDYEQYFGPGTRLTVT.